This T cell receptor (beta chain) was captured by sequencing in a study of control samples from healthy donors and cancer patients. Assay: immunoSEQ multiplex PCR; the TCRdb copy retains only in-frame clones and omits some. The repertoire consists of around 150,000 clones, with around 95% occurring once and the leading ten covering 8.5%. From germline, CDR1 is LNHDA and CDR2 SQIVND (reference sequence). CDR3 length: 14 amino acids. V lost 3 bases to trimming and J lost 0 bases, with 6 bases between them. This receptor was taken from a woman between 35 and 50 years old in good health. The specimen sequenced was blood. This rearrangement joins TRBV19 to TRBJ1-3; D ambiguous. In DNA, the CDR3 is TGTGCCAGTAGTATGGGATCCTCTGGAAACACCATATATTTT. Amino acid sequence: CASSMGSSGNTIYF.